The sequence of this T cell receptor beta chain was determined in a study of T cells in Graves' hyperthyroidism and ophthalmopathy. The CDR3 loop spans 11 amino acids. CDR1 is SGHTA, CDR2 FQGTGA, per germline. Trimming took off 5 bases at V and 7 bases at J, with 6 bases between the two ends. This clonotype was recorded many times. Amplification of TCR beta CDR3 regions was performed using RNA transcripts as template. The study used the HTBI primer set for a first-round RT-PCR of the TCR CDR3. A single record per CDR3 protein comes from TCRdb applying MiXCR to the multiplex PCR reads. The profile shows some 490,000 distinct CDR3 sequences, about 22% of them singletons.

The sequence derives from a woman in her seventies with Graves' ophthalmopathy. The sequencing input was blood. The V and J genes are TRBV7-3 and TRBJ2-1; D is undetermined. CDR3 in DNA: TGTGCCAGCAGCGTGGGGAATGAGCAGTTCTTC. It codes for CASSVGNEQFF. The full variable domain, with the rest looked up from reference TRBV7-3 and TRBJ2-1, is GAGVSQTPSNKVTEKGKYVELRCDPISGHTALYWYRQSLGQGPEFLIYFQGTGAADDSGLPNDRFFAVRPEGSVSTLKIQRTERGDSAVYLCASSVGNEQFFGPGTRLTVL.